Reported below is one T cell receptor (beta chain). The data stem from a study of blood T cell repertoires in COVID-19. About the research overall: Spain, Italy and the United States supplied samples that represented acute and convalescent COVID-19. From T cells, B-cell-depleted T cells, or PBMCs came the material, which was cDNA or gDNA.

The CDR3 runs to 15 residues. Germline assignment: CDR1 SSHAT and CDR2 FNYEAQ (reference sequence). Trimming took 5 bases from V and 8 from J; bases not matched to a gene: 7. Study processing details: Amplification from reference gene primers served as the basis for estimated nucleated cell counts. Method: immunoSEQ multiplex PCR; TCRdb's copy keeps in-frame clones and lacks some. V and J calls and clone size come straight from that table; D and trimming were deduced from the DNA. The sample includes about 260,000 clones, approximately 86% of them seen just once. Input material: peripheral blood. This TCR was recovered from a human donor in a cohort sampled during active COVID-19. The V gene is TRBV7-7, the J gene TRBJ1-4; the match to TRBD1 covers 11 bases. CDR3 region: CASSPGTGGDEKLFF. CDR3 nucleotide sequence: TGTGCCAGCAGCCCAGGGACAGGGGGGGACGAAAAACTGTTTTTT.